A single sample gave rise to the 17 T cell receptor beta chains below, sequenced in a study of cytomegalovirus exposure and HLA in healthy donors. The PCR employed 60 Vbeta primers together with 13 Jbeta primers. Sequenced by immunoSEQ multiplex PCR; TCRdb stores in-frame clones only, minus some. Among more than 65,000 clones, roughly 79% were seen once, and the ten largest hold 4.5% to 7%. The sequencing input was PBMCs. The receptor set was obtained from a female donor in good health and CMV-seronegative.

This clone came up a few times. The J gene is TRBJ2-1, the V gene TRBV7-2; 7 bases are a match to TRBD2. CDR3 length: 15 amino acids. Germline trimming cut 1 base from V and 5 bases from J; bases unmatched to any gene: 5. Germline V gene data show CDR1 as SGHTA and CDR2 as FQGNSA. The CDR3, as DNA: TGTGCCAGCAGCTTAGAAGGACTAGGAAACAATGAGCAGTTCTTC. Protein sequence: CASSLEGLGNNEQFF. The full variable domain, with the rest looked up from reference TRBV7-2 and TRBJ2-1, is GAGVSQSPSNKVTEKGKDVELRCDPISGHTALYWYRQSLGQGLEFLIYFQGNSAPDKSGLPSDRFSAERTGGSVSTLTIQRTQQEDSAVYLCASSLEGLGNNEQFFGPGTRLTVL.

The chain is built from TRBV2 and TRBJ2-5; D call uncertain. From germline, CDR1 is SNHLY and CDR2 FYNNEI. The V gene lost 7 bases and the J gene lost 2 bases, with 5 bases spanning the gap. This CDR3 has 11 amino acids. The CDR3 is CASTMQETQYF. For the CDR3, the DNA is TGTGCCAGCACTATGCAAGAGACCCAGTACTTC.

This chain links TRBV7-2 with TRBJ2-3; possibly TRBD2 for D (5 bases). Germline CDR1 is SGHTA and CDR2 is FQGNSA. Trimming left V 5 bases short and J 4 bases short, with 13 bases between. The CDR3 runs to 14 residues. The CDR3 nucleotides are TGTGCCAGCAGCGCCAGCGGTATGCCAGATACGCAGTATTTT. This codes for CASSASGMPDTQYF.

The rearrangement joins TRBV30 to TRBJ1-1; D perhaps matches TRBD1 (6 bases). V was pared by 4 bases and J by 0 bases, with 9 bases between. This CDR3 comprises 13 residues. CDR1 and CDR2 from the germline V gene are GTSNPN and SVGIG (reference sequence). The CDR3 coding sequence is TGTGCCTGGAAGACAGGCGTGAACACTGAAGCTTTCTTT. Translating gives CAWKTGVNTEAFF.

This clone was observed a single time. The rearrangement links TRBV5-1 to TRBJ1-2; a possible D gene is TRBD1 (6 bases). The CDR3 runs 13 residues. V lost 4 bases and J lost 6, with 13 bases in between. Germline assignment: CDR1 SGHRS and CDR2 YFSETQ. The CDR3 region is CASSLQGGDGYTF. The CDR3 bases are TGCGCCAGCAGCCTACAGGGCGGCGATGGCTACACCTTC. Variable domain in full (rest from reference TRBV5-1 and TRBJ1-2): KAGVTQTPRYLIKTRGQQVTLSCSPISGHRSVSWYQQTPGQGLQFLFEYFSETQRNKGNFPGRFSGRQFSNSRSEMNVSTLELGDSALYLCASSLQGGDGYTFGSGTRLTVV.

CDR3 DNA: TGTGCCGGGCGGACAGGGGTCTATGGCTACACCTTC. Amino acids: CAGRTGVYGYTF. The chain joins TRBV30 to TRBJ1-2; the match to TRBD1 covers 9 bases. V was clipped by 8 bases and J by 4 bases; unmatched bases: 5. The CDR3 length is 12 residues. CDR1 and CDR2 from the germline V gene are GTSNPN and SVGIG (reference sequence).

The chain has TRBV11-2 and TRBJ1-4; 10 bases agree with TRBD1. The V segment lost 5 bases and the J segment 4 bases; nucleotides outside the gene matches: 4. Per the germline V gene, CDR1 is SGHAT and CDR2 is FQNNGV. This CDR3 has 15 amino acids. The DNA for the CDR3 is TGTGCCAGCAGCCCGGACAGGGGGAATAATGAAAAACTGTTTTTT. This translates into CASSPDRGNNEKLFF. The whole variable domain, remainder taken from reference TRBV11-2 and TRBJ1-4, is EAGVAQSPRYKIIEKRQSVAFWCNPISGHATLYWYQQILGQGPKLLIQFQNNGVVDDSQLPKDRFSAERLKGVDSTLKIQPAKLEDSAVYLCASSPDRGNNEKLFFGSGTQLSVL.

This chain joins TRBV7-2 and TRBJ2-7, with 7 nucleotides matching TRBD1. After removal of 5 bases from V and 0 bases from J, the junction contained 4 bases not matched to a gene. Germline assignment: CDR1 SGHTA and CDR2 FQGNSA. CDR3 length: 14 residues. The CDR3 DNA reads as TGTGCCAGCAGCCGACAGGGTAGCTCCTACGAGCAGTACTTC. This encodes CASSRQGSSYEQYF.

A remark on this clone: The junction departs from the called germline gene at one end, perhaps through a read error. CDR3 amino acids: CASSDQGLAGEFLF. The CDR3 nucleotides read TGCGCCAGCAGTGACCAGGGACTAGCGGGGGAATTTCTCTTC. The chain recombines TRBV5-1 with TRBJ2-1; 14 nucleotides match TRBD2. Germline CDR1 and CDR2: SGHRS and YFSETQ. This CDR3 contains 14 residues. The full variable domain, with the rest looked up from reference TRBV5-1 and TRBJ2-1, is KAGVTQTPRYLIKTRGQQVTLSCSPISGHRSVSWYQQTPGQGLQFLFEYFSETQRNKGNFPGRFSGRQFSNSRSEMNVSTLELGDSALYLCASSDQGLAGEFLFGPGTRLTVL.

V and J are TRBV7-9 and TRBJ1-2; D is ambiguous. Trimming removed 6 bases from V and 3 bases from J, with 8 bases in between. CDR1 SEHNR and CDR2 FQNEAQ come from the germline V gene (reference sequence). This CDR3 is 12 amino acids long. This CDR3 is CASRETDYGYTF. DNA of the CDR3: TGTGCCAGCAGGGAGACGGACTATGGCTACACCTTC.

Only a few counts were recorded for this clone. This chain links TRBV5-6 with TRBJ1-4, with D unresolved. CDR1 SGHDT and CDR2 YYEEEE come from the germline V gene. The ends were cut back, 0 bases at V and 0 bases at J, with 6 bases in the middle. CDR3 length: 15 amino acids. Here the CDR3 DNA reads TGTGCCAGCAGCTTGGCCCCCGCAACTAATGAAAAACTGTTTTTT. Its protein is CASSLAPATNEKLFF.

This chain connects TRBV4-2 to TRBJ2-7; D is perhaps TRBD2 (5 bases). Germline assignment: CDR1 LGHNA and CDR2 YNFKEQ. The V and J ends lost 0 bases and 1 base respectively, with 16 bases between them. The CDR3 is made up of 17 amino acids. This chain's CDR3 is CASSQEGGSQGSYEQYF. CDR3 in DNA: TGTGCCAGCAGCCAAGAAGGAGGCAGCCAAGGGTCCTACGAGCAGTACTTC.

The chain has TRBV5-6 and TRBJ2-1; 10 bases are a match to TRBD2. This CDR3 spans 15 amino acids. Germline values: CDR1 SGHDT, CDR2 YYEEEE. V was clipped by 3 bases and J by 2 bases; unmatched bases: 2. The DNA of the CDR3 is TGTGCCAGCAGCTCGGGACTAGCGCCCTACAATGAGCAGTTCTTC. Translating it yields CASSSGLAPYNEQFF.

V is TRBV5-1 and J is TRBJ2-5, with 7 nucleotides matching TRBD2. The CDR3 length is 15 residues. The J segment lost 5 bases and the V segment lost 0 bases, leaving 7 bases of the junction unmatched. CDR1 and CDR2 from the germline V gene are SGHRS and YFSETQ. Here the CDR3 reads CASSLVYPGRETQYF. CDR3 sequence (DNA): TGCGCCAGCAGCTTGGTCTACCCCGGGAGGGAGACCCAGTACTTC.

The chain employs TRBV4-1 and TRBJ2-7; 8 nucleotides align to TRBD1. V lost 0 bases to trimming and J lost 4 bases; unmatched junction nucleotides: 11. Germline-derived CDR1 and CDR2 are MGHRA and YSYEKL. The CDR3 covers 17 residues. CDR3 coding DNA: TGCGCCAGCAGCCAAGATCCCTCTCCAGGGGGCGGTTACGAGCAGTACTTC. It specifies CASSQDPSPGGGYEQYF.

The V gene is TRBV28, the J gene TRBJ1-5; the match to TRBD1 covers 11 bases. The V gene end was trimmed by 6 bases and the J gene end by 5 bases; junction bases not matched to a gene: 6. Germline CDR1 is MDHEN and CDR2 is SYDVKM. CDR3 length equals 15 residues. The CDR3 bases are TGTGCCAGCAGGTCAGGACAGGGGGCTTATCAGCCCCAGCATTTT. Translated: CASRSGQGAYQPQHF.

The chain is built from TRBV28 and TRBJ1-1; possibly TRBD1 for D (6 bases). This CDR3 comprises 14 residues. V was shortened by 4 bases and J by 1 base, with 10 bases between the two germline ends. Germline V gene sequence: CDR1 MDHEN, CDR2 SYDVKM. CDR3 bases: TGTGCCAGCAGTTCCCCACAGGGGAACACTGAAGCTTTCTTT. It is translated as CASSSPQGNTEAFF.